Listed below are T cell receptor beta chains from one sample, sequenced in a study of metastatic and nonmetastatic thyroid tumors. Via MiXCR, TCRdb re-called the PCR reads. The profile covers over 15,000 clones, with 32% appearing a single time and roughly 19% taken by the ten largest. Sequences were obtained from adjacent normal tissue. These receptors were obtained from a female donor with papillary thyroid cancer or a benign thyroid nodule (not recorded which). Some clones in this sample may be carry-over from other donors' samples. Each CDR3 is given with its conserved first and last residue. The order of the fields is V gene, clone size, D gene, J gene, CDR3 DNA, CDR3 protein. A D gene is named only where the DNA matches it firmly. Some rows have no size entry. The others give once, few or many, or a class for an expanded clone.

V: TRBV12-3/TRBV12-4
size: .
D: .
J: TRBJ2-2
DNA: TGTGCCAGCAGATACTCTGCCGGGGAGCTGTTTTTT
CDR3: CASRYSAGELFF

V: TRBV30
size: .
D: .
J: TRBJ1-2
DNA: TGTGCCTGGAGTGAAGTTGCGGGCTACACCTTC
CDR3: CAWSEVAGYTF

V: TRBV4-1
size: .
D: .
J: TRBJ2-2
DNA: TGCGCCAGCAGCCAAGGCGGGAAGGGGCTTCACGGCGCCGGGGAGCTGTTTTTT
CDR3: CASSQGGKGLHGAGELFF

V: TRBV6-1
size: few
D: .
J: TRBJ1-5
DNA: TGTGCCAGCAGTGACAGCGTAAATCAGCCCCAGCATTTT
CDR3: CASSDSVNQPQHF

V: TRBV3-1
size: many
D: .
J: TRBJ2-5
DNA: TGTGCTAGCAGCAGACGACTAGATGTCGGGCAAGAGGCCCAGTACTTC
CDR3: CASSRRLDVGQEAQYF

V: TRBV6-1
size: .
D: TRBD1
J: TRBJ1-6
DNA: TGTGCCAGTTTCGACAGGGAAGGGTCACCCCTCCACTTT
CDR3: CASFDREGSPLHF

V: TRBV27
size: few
D: .
J: TRBJ1-5
DNA: TGTGCCAGCAGTTTTAGCGGGTTTCAGCCCCAGCATTTT
CDR3: CASSFSGFQPQHF

V: TRBV2
size: medium-sized
D: .
J: TRBJ1-5
DNA: TGTGCCAGCGGACACGGCCTCGGGCAGCCCCAGCATTTT
CDR3: CASGHGLGQPQHF

V: TRBV28
size: medium-sized
D: .
J: TRBJ1-4
DNA: TGTGCCAGCAGTTTACCCTCGAAGGGAAAACTGTTTTTT
CDR3: CASSLPSKGKLFF

V: TRBV7-2
size: .
D: TRBD2
J: TRBJ2-7
DNA: TGTGCCAGCAGGTCTAGCGGGGGGTCCTACGAGCAGTACTTC
CDR3: CASRSSGGSYEQYF

V: TRBV2
size: medium-sized
D: TRBD1
J: TRBJ2-1
DNA: TGTGCCAGCAGCGGACAGGGCAATGAGCAGTTCTTC
CDR3: CASSGQGNEQFF

V: TRBV5-1
size: many
D: .
J: TRBJ2-7
DNA: TGCGCCAGCAGCAGAGGGACACGACGCGACGAGCAGTACTTC
CDR3: CASSRGTRRDEQYF

V: TRBV2
size: .
D: TRBD1
J: TRBJ2-2
DNA: TGTGCCAGCAGTTCGGGACAGATCGGGGAGCTGTTTTTT
CDR3: CASSSGQIGELFF

V: TRBV11-2
size: .
D: .
J: TRBJ1-2
DNA: TGTGCCAGCAGCCTCGGACAGTATTTAGGATACACCTTC
CDR3: CASSLGQYLGYTF

V: TRBV27
size: few
D: TRBD1
J: TRBJ1-1
DNA: TGTGCCAGCAGTTGGGACAGGAGCACTGAAGCTTTCTTT
CDR3: CASSWDRSTEAFF

V: TRBV12-3/TRBV12-4
size: many
D: .
J: TRBJ2-3
DNA: TGTGCCAGCAGTTTAGTGGGGCCTAGCTCAGATACGCAGTATTTT
CDR3: CASSLVGPSSDTQYF

V: TRBV6-1
size: .
D: .
J: TRBJ2-7
DNA: TGTGCCAGCACCGGGACCGTTTCCTACGAGCAGTACTTC
CDR3: CASTGTVSYEQYF

V: TRBV6-1
size: few
D: .
J: TRBJ2-1
DNA: TGTGCCACCCAAACACGGAGCTCCTACAATGAGCAGTTCTTC
CDR3: CATQTRSSYNEQFF

V: TRBV6-2/TRBV6-3
size: few
D: TRBD1
J: TRBJ2-1
DNA: TGTGCCAGCAGTGGGACAGCGAACAATGAGCAGTTCTTC
CDR3: CASSGTANNEQFF

V: TRBV6-2/TRBV6-3
size: few
D: .
J: TRBJ1-5
DNA: TGTGCCAGCAGCCAACAGGGTTATCAGCCCCAGCATTTT
CDR3: CASSQQGYQPQHF

V: TRBV20-1
size: .
D: TRBD1
J: TRBJ1-2
DNA: TGCAGTGCTGGAAAGTTGGACAGGACTAGGGTCGCTAACTATGGCTACACCTTC
CDR3: CSAGKLDRTRVANYGYTF

V: TRBV11-2
size: medium-sized
D: TRBD2
J: TRBJ2-3
DNA: TGTGCCAGCAGCTTAGAGGGGGGGGGATCCACAGATACGCAGTATTTT
CDR3: CASSLEGGGSTDTQYF

V: TRBV28
size: .
D: TRBD1
J: TRBJ1-5
DNA: TGTGCCAGCGGACAGGGATATCAGCCCCAGCATTTT
CDR3: CASGQGYQPQHF

V: TRBV12-3/TRBV12-4
size: .
D: .
J: TRBJ2-5
DNA: TGTGCCAGCAGTCGACAGGAGAACCAAGAGACCCAGTACTTC
CDR3: CASSRQENQETQYF

V: TRBV27
size: few
D: .
J: TRBJ2-7
DNA: TGTGCCAGCAGCCTCCCGGGCAGGGCATCCTACGAGCAGTACTTC
CDR3: CASSLPGRASYEQYF

V: TRBV6-5
size: few
D: .
J: TRBJ2-7
DNA: TGTGCCAGCAGTTACTCGATCACAGGGAACGAGCAGTACTTC
CDR3: CASSYSITGNEQYF

V: TRBV12-3/TRBV12-4
size: few
D: TRBD2
J: TRBJ2-7
DNA: TGTGCCAGCAGGCCTAGCGGGGGGCCCAGGGAGCAGTACTTC
CDR3: CASRPSGGPREQYF

V: TRBV5-6
size: many
D: .
J: TRBJ2-3
DNA: TGTGCCAGCAGCTTGGAGAGTAGCACAGATACGCAGTATTTT
CDR3: CASSLESSTDTQYF

V: TRBV6-1
size: .
D: .
J: TRBJ1-6
DNA: TGTGCCAGCCTCTTCACCTCCTCCTATAATTCACCCCTCCACTTT
CDR3: CASLFTSSYNSPLHF

V: TRBV6-2/TRBV6-3
size: few
D: .
J: TRBJ2-7
DNA: TGTGCCAGCAGTAGGATCAGGGGCTCCTACGAGCAGTACTTC
CDR3: CASSRIRGSYEQYF

V: TRBV11-2
size: .
D: TRBD1
J: TRBJ1-6
DNA: TGTGCCAGCAGCTCGATGGGACAGGGAAATCTCTCACCCCTCCACTTT
CDR3: CASSSMGQGNLSPLHF

V: TRBV12-3/TRBV12-4
size: medium-sized
D: .
J: TRBJ2-2
DNA: TGTGCCAGCACCCATCAAATCACCGGGGAGCTGTTTTTT
CDR3: CASTHQITGELFF

V: TRBV20-1
size: .
D: TRBD2
J: TRBJ2-7
DNA: TGCAGTGCTAGAAAGAGGGCTAGCGGGAGCTACGAGCAGTACTTC
CDR3: CSARKRASGSYEQYF

V: TRBV20-1
size: many
D: TRBD2
J: TRBJ2-5
DNA: TGCAGTGCTAGCTTATTGACTAGCGTCCAAGAGACCCAGTACTTC
CDR3: CSASLLTSVQETQYF

V: TRBV2
size: .
D: TRBD2
J: TRBJ2-3
DNA: TGTGCCAGAGGGATTAGCGGGGGGGTAACAGATACGCAGTATTTT
CDR3: CARGISGGVTDTQYF

V: TRBV2
size: few
D: .
J: TRBJ2-1
DNA: TGTGCCAGCAGCTCAGAGTTATACAATGAGCAGTTCTTC
CDR3: CASSSELYNEQFF

V: TRBV4-1
size: many
D: .
J: TRBJ1-6
DNA: TGCGCCAGCAGCCACACCAGGGCTCTAACAGCTCTTAATAATTCACCCCTCCACTTT
CDR3: CASSHTRALTALNNSPLHF

V: TRBV6-5
size: few
D: .
J: TRBJ2-7
DNA: TGTGCCAGCAGTTCCAGGGACTACGAGCAGTACTTC
CDR3: CASSSRDYEQYF

V: TRBV12-3/TRBV12-4
size: few
D: .
J: TRBJ1-3
DNA: TGTGCCAGCAGTTTGTTCGGGGGCCTCTCTGGAAACACCATATATTTT
CDR3: CASSLFGGLSGNTIYF

V: TRBV24-1
size: few
D: .
J: TRBJ2-2
DNA: TGTGCCACCAGTGAAATCGCCCCAGGGAGCACCGGGGAGCTGTTTTTT
CDR3: CATSEIAPGSTGELFF